The rows below give T cell receptor beta chains drawn from one sample of a study of shared clonotypes between healthy human individuals. The method was immunoSEQ multiplex PCR; TCRdb's version includes in-frame clones alone and lacks a portion of them. The sample records about 2.4 million clones, roughly 93% being singletons. Sequenced input: naive CD4+ T cells from PBMCs. The origin of the receptors is a man aged 18 to 29 in good health. Some clones in this sample may be carry-over from other donors' samples. Both conserved end residues are part of each CDR3. A D gene is named only where the DNA matches it firmly. Clone size is shown for a subset of rows, as once, few, many or a class of expanded clone.

d_gene,abundance,j_gene,v_gene,CDR3aa,CDR3nt
.,.,TRBJ1-2,TRBV18,CASSESVTVNYGYTF,TGTGCCAGCTCGGAAAGTGTGACAGTTAACTATGGCTACACCTTC
.,few,TRBJ2-5,TRBV6-1,CASSEDQGRETQYF,TGTGCCAGCAGTGAAGATCAGGGTCGGGAGACCCAGTACTTC
.,.,TRBJ2-3,TRBV21-1,CASSGVIGTGRADTQYF,TGTGCCAGCAGCGGAGTGATAGGGACAGGGCGGGCAGATACGCAGTATTTT
.,.,TRBJ2-2,TRBV7-3,CASSAGFNTGELFF,TGTGCCAGCAGCGCCGGTTTCAACACCGGGGAGCTGTTTTTT
.,.,TRBJ1-5,TRBV30,CAWGQTSSGQPQHF,TGTGCCTGGGGTCAGACATCTTCGGGTCAGCCCCAGCATTTT
TRBD1,.,TRBJ2-3,TRBV5-1,CASSLGQAPDTQYF,TGCGCCAGCAGCTTAGGACAGGCCCCAGATACGCAGTATTTT
TRBD2,.,TRBJ2-3,TRBV28,CASSLRTSGMTDTQYF,TGTGCCAGCAGTCTACGGACTAGCGGGATGACAGATACGCAGTATTTT
TRBD2,.,TRBJ2-5,TRBV5-6,CASSLVSGKETQYF,TGTGCCAGCAGCTTGGTTAGCGGGAAAGAGACCCAGTACTTC
TRBD2,.,TRBJ2-1,TRBV29-1,CSVGGTSGSLGNEQFF,TGCAGCGTTGGGGGGACTAGCGGGAGTTTGGGGAATGAGCAGTTCTTC
.,once,TRBJ2-2,TRBV7-9,CASSLKSQGSANTGELFF,TGTGCCAGCAGCTTAAAGTCTCAGGGGTCGGCGAACACCGGGGAGCTGTTTTTT
.,.,TRBJ1-4,TRBV6-5,CASSYSRGTNEKLFF,TGTGCCAGCAGTTACTCGAGAGGGACTAATGAAAAACTGTTTTTT
.,.,TRBJ2-5,TRBV19,CASRKDGEETQYF,TGTGCCAGTCGGAAGGACGGAGAAGAGACCCAGTACTTC
TRBD1,.,TRBJ2-7,TRBV28,CASGTGPTYEQYF,TGTGCCAGCGGGACAGGACCAACCTACGAGCAGTACTTC
.,.,TRBJ1-2,TRBV19,CASSMGEGRYTF,TGTGCCAGTAGTATGGGGGAAGGTCGCTACACCTTC
.,once,TRBJ2-7,TRBV25-1,CASSDPLMGVYEQYF,TGTGCCAGCAGTGACCCGCTAATGGGAGTCTACGAGCAGTACTTC
TRBD2,.,TRBJ2-1,TRBV5-4,CASSLWLAGGNEQFF,TGTGCCAGCAGCTTGTGGCTAGCGGGGGGGAATGAGCAGTTCTTC
TRBD1,once,TRBJ2-2,TRBV14,CASSQMTGAGELFF,TGTGCCAGCAGCCAAATGACAGGGGCCGGGGAGCTGTTTTTT
TRBD2,once,TRBJ2-7,TRBV19,CASSRTSGFNEQYF,TGTGCCAGTTCCCGGACTAGCGGGTTCAACGAGCAGTACTTC
.,.,TRBJ1-1,TRBV18,CASSPSRAGDTEAFF,TGTGCCAGCTCACCAAGCAGGGCAGGGGACACTGAAGCTTTCTTT
TRBD2,.,TRBJ2-7,TRBV18,CASSPARGAGGEQYF,TGTGCCAGCTCACCTGCCCGGGGAGCGGGAGGAGAGCAGTACTTC
.,.,TRBJ1-1,TRBV7-8,CASSLAFKNPEAFF,TGTGCCAGCAGCTTGGCATTCAAGAACCCTGAAGCTTTCTTT
.,.,TRBJ2-7,TRBV6-6,CASSNGLYEQYF,TGTGCCAGCAGTAACGGACTTTACGAGCAGTACTTC
.,.,TRBJ1-5,TRBV27,CASSLRQTPNQPQHF,TGTGCCAGCAGTTTAAGACAGACACCCAATCAGCCCCAGCATTTT
.,.,TRBJ1-4,TRBV5-8,CASSSGSGATTNEKLFF,TGTGCCAGCAGCTCTGGTTCGGGGGCGACAACTAATGAAAAACTGTTTTTT
TRBD2,.,TRBJ2-1,TRBV10-3,CAITSGRSGNEQFF,TGTGCCATTACTAGCGGGAGATCGGGGAATGAGCAGTTCTTC
.,.,TRBJ2-3,TRBV7-9,CASSFVRVGTDTQYF,TGTGCCAGCAGCTTCGTAAGGGTTGGCACAGATACGCAGTATTTT
.,once,TRBJ2-1,TRBV5-1,CASSWGGPRGEQFF,TGCGCCAGCAGTTGGGGGGGCCCAAGGGGTGAGCAGTTCTTC
TRBD1,.,TRBJ1-3,TRBV7-9,CASSRTGSSGNTIYF,TGTGCCAGCAGCCGGACAGGTAGCTCTGGAAACACCATATATTTT
.,.,TRBJ2-3,TRBV5-4,CASSLGTSSSTDTQYF,TGTGCCAGCAGCTTGGGGACTTCTTCTAGCACAGATACGCAGTATTTT
.,.,TRBJ2-5,TRBV7-3,CASSTDVQETQYF,TGTGCCAGCAGCACCGACGTTCAAGAGACCCAGTACTTC